Presented here are 29 T cell receptor beta chains from one specimen sequenced in a study of cytomegalovirus exposure and HLA in healthy donors. A multiplex PCR was run with 60 Vbeta primers and 13 Jbeta primers. Here immunoSEQ multiplex PCR was the method, and the copy in TCRdb shows in-frame clones only, minus some. Of roughly 240,000 clones listed, 82% are singletons. The sequencing sample was made of PBMCs. The source of these receptors is a woman aged 40-49 years in good health and CMV-seropositive.

The chain couples TRBV29-1 to TRBJ2-3, with 14 bases identical to TRBD2. Germline-derived CDR1 and CDR2 are SQVTM and ANQGSEA. V lost 0 bases and J lost 3; bases outside the gene matches: 5. The CDR3 is made up of 17 amino acids. As DNA, the CDR3 is TGCAGCGTTGAAGATGCCGGGACTAGCGGGAGAACAGATACGCAGTATTTT. It translates to CSVEDAGTSGRTDTQYF.

V is TRBV19 and J is TRBJ2-7; D might be TRBD1 (5 bases). The V and J ends lost 4 bases and 3 bases respectively, with 13 bases between them. The CDR3 is made up of 14 amino acids. Germline V gives CDR1 LNHDA, CDR2 SQIVND (reference sequence). The CDR3 bases are TGTGCCAGTAGTACCCTTGACAGCTACTACGAGCAGTACTTC. Protein: CASSTLDSYYEQYF.

The gene calls are TRBV6-6 and TRBJ1-3; D perhaps matches TRBD1 (5 bases). The CDR3 has 15 residues. Germline V gives CDR1 MNHNY, CDR2 SVGAGI (reference sequence). V was shortened by 0 bases and J by 2 bases, with 8 bases between the two germline ends. As DNA, the CDR3 is TGTGCCAGCAGTTACTCGTCCAGGGCTGGAAACACCATATATTTT. Protein sequence: CASSYSSRAGNTIYF.

The chain couples TRBV7-8 to TRBJ1-2, with a weak D call TRBD1 (6 bases). The CDR3 has 17 residues. Germline CDR1 SGHVS, CDR2 FQNEAQ. Between the trimmed V and J ends, which lost 0 bases and 3 bases, there was a span of 17 bases. The CDR3 here is CASSLAQQGTRYYGYTF. DNA of the CDR3: TGTGCCAGCAGCTTAGCCCAACAGGGCACCAGATACTATGGCTACACCTTC.

The CDR3 is CASTLGTGEGQPQHF. The DNA of the CDR3 is TGTGCCAGCACCCTGGGGACAGGGGAGGGTCAGCCCCAGCATTTT. The chain is built from TRBV7-6 and TRBJ1-5; 10 nucleotides align to TRBD1. Trimming at V came to 7 bases and at J to 6 bases, leaving 9 bases not matched to a gene. The CDR3 loop spans 15 amino acids. Germline assignment: CDR1 SGHVS and CDR2 FNYEAQ.

This chain links TRBV4-3 with TRBJ2-5; a possible D gene is TRBD1 (5 bases). The CDR3 is made up of 14 amino acids. The V end was cut by 0 bases, the J end by 2 bases, with 7 bases between. Germline CDR1 reads LGHNA; CDR2 reads YSLEER. This chain's CDR3 is CASSQDQGQETQYF. The CDR3 bases are TGCGCCAGCAGCCAAGACCAGGGACAAGAGACCCAGTACTTC.

The chain combines TRBV19 with TRBJ1-2; 9 bases fit TRBD1. The CDR3 runs to 14 residues. From germline, CDR1 is LNHDA and CDR2 SQIVND (reference sequence). Unmatched junction bases numbered 8, after V lost 8 bases and J lost 4 bases. CDR3 in amino acids: CASRTGAQSYGYTF. CDR3 DNA: TGTGCCAGTCGGACAGGGGCACAGTCCTATGGCTACACCTTC.

This rearrangement joins TRBV10-2 to TRBJ1-2, with 11 nucleotides matching TRBD1. V was pared by 4 bases and J by 6 bases, with 7 bases of the junction left unmatched. Germline V CDR1 and CDR2: WSHSY, SAAADI. CDR3 length: 15 residues. CDR3 in amino acids: CASSVADRGHNGYTF. In DNA, the CDR3 is TGCGCCAGCAGTGTAGCGGACAGGGGGCACAATGGCTACACCTTC.

The CDR3 DNA sequence: TGTGCCAGTAGTATACAGGGGGGAACCTACGAGCAGTACTTC. It codes for CASSIQGGTYEQYF. The chain carries TRBV19 and TRBJ2-7; possibly TRBD1 for D (7 bases). This CDR3 is 14 amino acids long. The V gene's germline CDR1 is LNHDA and CDR2 SQIVND (reference sequence). V shed 2 bases and J shed 2 bases, with 10 bases lying between them.

The rearrangement links TRBV5-1 to TRBJ1-2, with TRBD1 matching 9 bases. Germline V gene data show CDR1 as SGHRS and CDR2 as YFSETQ. Trimming at V came to 0 bases and at J to 5 bases, leaving 11 bases not matched to a gene. The CDR3 has 17 residues. CDR3 nucleotides: TGCGCCAGCAGCTTGGCCCCGGACAGGGGTAAGATTTATGGCTACACCTTC. Residues: CASSLAPDRGKIYGYTF.

J is TRBJ1-3 and V is TRBV7-2; possible D gene TRBD1, 5 bases. Germline-derived CDR1 and CDR2 are SGHTA and FQGNSA. With 1 base removed from V and 8 bases from J, the gap between germline ends came to 15 bases. The length of the CDR3 is 15 residues. This CDR3 reads CASSLVGGREDTIYF. CDR3 nucleotides: TGTGCCAGCAGCTTAGTTGGGGGAAGGGAGGACACCATATATTTT.

The V and J genes are TRBV19 and TRBJ2-7; D is possibly TRBD2 (5 bases). Germline-derived CDR1 and CDR2 are LNHDA and SQIVND (reference sequence). The CDR3 runs to 14 residues. With 6 bases removed from V and 5 bases from J, the gap between germline ends came to 17 bases. CDR3 in amino acids: CASRQEGAVDEQYF. CDR3 nucleotides: TGTGCCAGTAGACAAGAGGGAGCGGTCGACGAGCAGTACTTC.

The rearrangement uses TRBV5-1 and TRBJ2-3, with 14 positions matching TRBD2. V gave up 4 bases and J gave up 2 bases; unmatched junction bases: 9. The length of the CDR3 is 18 residues. The germline CDR1 and CDR2 sequences are SGHRS and YFSETQ. As DNA, the CDR3 is TGCGCCAGCAGCACCGGGACTAGCGGGGGATATTACACAGATACGCAGTATTTT. Its translation is CASSTGTSGGYYTDTQYF.

The chain carries TRBV11-2 and TRBJ1-2; D call uncertain. Trimming cost V 0 bases and J 2 bases, with 10 bases left between them. Germline V gene lookup returns CDR1 SGHAT and CDR2 FQNNGV. The CDR3 sequence is 15 residues long. The CDR3 protein is CASSLEEGGNYGYTF. The CDR3 DNA follows: TGTGCCAGCAGCTTAGAGGAGGGTGGGAACTATGGCTACACCTTC.

The chain joins TRBV11-3 to TRBJ2-1; 8 positions agree with TRBD2. The V and J ends lost 5 bases and 7 bases, in that order; junction bases with no gene match: 13. The CDR3 has 16 amino acids. Germline-derived CDR1 and CDR2 are SGHNT and YENEEA. The CDR3 DNA follows: TGTGCCAGCAGCCCACCAAGGTTTAGCGGGGAGAATGAGCAGTTCTTC. This gives the protein CASSPPRFSGENEQFF.

For the CDR3, the DNA is TGTGCACTTACGGAACCATTCTGCCCGACAATTCTAGCCAAAAACATTCAGTACTTC. It specifies CALTEPFCPTILAKNIQYF. The rearrangement joins TRBV21-1 to TRBJ2-4; the table names TRBD1, a call not compared with the DNA. TRBV21-1 is noted as a pseudogene. CDR3 length: 19 amino acids.

The chain recombines TRBV7-6 with TRBJ1-2; D may be TRBD1 (5 bases). Trimming removed 5 bases from V and 2 bases from J, with 15 bases in between. The CDR3 totals 15 residues. Per germline, CDR1 SGHVS and CDR2 FNYEAQ. The CDR3 region is CASSPKGQMNYGYTF. The CDR3 DNA follows: TGTGCCAGCAGCCCTAAGGGGCAGATGAACTATGGCTACACCTTC.

This clone showed up just a few times. The rearrangement uses TRBV7-2 and TRBJ1-2, with D maybe TRBD1 (6 bases). Germline V gene data show CDR1 as SGHTA and CDR2 as FQGNSA. The CDR3 runs to 15 residues. V gave up 0 bases and J gave up 4 bases, with 12 bases separating them. CDR3 nucleotide sequence: TGTGCCAGCAGCTTAGCGCAGGGGACCGGCTATGGCTACACCTTC. As protein: CASSLAQGTGYGYTF.

The gene calls are TRBV5-5 and TRBJ2-7, with 7 bases that match TRBD2. The CDR3 covers 15 residues. Germline CDR1 is SGHKS and CDR2 is YYEKEE (reference sequence). Trimming removed 0 bases from V and 7 bases from J; junction bases left unmatched: 10. The CDR3: CASSLVGGGAGEQYF. The CDR3 DNA sequence: TGTGCCAGCAGCTTGGTCGGGGGAGGGGCTGGGGAGCAGTACTTC.

The table lists this clone with a count of one. A read error may produce the germline difference seen at one junction end. The genes are TRBV6-5 and TRBJ1-2; TRBD1 is a possible D gene (5 bases). Germline lookup yields CDR1 MNHEY and CDR2 SVGAGI. The CDR3 totals 14 residues. The chain's CDR3 is CASSYSRDRDGHTF. The CDR3 nucleotides are TGTGCCAGCAGTTACTCCAGGGATAGGGATGGCCACACCTTC.

The chain carries TRBV19 and TRBJ1-1; TRBD1 aligns across 7 bases. This CDR3 comprises 14 residues. Germline CDR1 and CDR2: LNHDA and SQIVND (reference sequence). With V trimmed by 10 bases and J by 1 base, 9 bases remained unmatched. CDR3 sequence reads: CATNRQGQNTEAFF. In nucleotides, the CDR3 is TGTGCCACCAACAGACAGGGCCAGAACACTGAAGCTTTCTTT. Full variable domain (missing parts from reference TRBV19 and TRBJ1-1): DGGITQSPKYLFRKEGQNVTLSCEQNLNHDAMYWYRQDPGQGLRLIYYSQIVNDFQKGDIAEGYSVSREKKESFPLTVTSAQKNPTAFYLCATNRQGQNTEAFFGQGTRLTVV.

The chain is built from TRBV7-2 and TRBJ1-1; D remains ambiguous. The CDR3 is made up of 14 amino acids. Germline CDR1 SGHTA, CDR2 FQGNSA. V lost 5 bases and J lost 0, with 10 bases in between. The CDR3: CASSRSHMNTEAFF. The CDR3 DNA is TGTGCCAGCAGCCGTTCACACATGAACACTGAAGCTTTCTTT.

The chain has TRBV7-2 and TRBJ2-5; 10 bases are shared with TRBD2. The junction had 5 bases not matched to a gene; V was cut back by 6 bases and J by 4 bases. Germline V gene data show CDR1 as SGHTA and CDR2 as FQGNSA. The CDR3 runs 14 residues. The CDR3 sequence is CASSPLAGVETQYF. CDR3 nucleotides: TGTGCCAGCAGTCCCCTAGCGGGAGTAGAGACCCAGTACTTC. Based on the CDR3 plus reference TRBV7-2 and TRBJ2-5, the full variable domain is GAGVSQSPSNKVTEKGKDVELRCDPISGHTALYWYRQSLGQGLEFLIYFQGNSAPDKSGLPSDRFSAERTGGSVSTLTIQRTQQEDSAVYLCASSPLAGVETQYFGPGTRLLVL.

CDR3 protein: CASSQDGLNQPQHF. The CDR3 nucleotides are TGCGCCAGCAGCCAAGATGGGCTGAATCAGCCCCAGCATTTT. The rearrangement links TRBV4-1 to TRBJ1-5; D gene unclear. The CDR3 runs 14 residues. V was pared by 0 bases and J by 4 bases, with 7 bases between. Germline V gene sequence: CDR1 MGHRA, CDR2 YSYEKL.

The rearrangement joins TRBV9 to TRBJ2-7, with 12 bases lining up with TRBD2. Germline loops: CDR1 SGDLS, CDR2 YYNGEE. This CDR3 comprises 15 residues. V shed 4 bases and J 4 bases; nucleotides not matched to a gene: 6. Here the CDR3 reads CASSSGLAGSYEQYF. The CDR3 bases are TGTGCCAGCAGCTCAGGACTAGCGGGGTCTTACGAGCAGTACTTC.

The chain uses TRBV5-1 and TRBJ2-2, with TRBD2 matching over 7 bases. CDR1 is SGHRS and CDR2 is YFSETQ in the germline V gene. The CDR3 is 15 residues long. V trimming: 3 bases; J trimming: 2 bases; junction bases outside the gene matches: 4. Written as DNA, the CDR3 is TGCGCCAGCAGCTCAACTAGCGTAAACACCGGGGAGCTGTTTTTT. As protein: CASSSTSVNTGELFF.

The rearrangement links TRBV9 to TRBJ2-7, with D unclear. The CDR3 consists of 14 residues. Trimming stripped 0 bases from V and 2 bases from J, with 9 bases between. CDR1 and CDR2 from the germline V gene are SGDLS and YYNGEE. CDR3 bases: TGTGCCAGCAGCGTAGCCGACATTCCCTACGAGCAGTACTTC. It codes for CASSVADIPYEQYF.

The CDR3 DNA follows: TGTGCCAGCCGGGACAACAATGAGCAGTTCTTC. Encoded protein: CASRDNNEQFF. V usage is TRBV6-5 and J usage is TRBJ2-1; D possibly corresponds to TRBD1 (6 bases). Trimming took 8 bases from V and 5 from J, leaving 7 bases between them. Germline lookup yields CDR1 MNHEY and CDR2 SVGAGI. The CDR3 consists of 11 residues.

The chain carries TRBV7-8 and TRBJ2-5, with 10 bases lining up with TRBD2. With V trimmed by 2 bases and J by 3 bases, 12 bases remained unmatched. Germline V gene data show CDR1 as SGHVS and CDR2 as FQNEAQ. CDR3 size: 18 residues. This CDR3 is CASSLNGLAGDLEETQYF. The CDR3 bases are TGTGCCAGCAGCTTAAACGGCCTAGCGGGAGACTTAGAAGAGACCCAGTACTTC.